The text below deals with one T cell receptor (beta chain). One junction end disagrees with the germline gene, perhaps due to a read error. This entry is derived from a study of shared clonotypes between healthy human individuals. The CDR3 sequence is 14 residues long. The germline CDR1 and CDR2 sequences are MDHEN and SYDVKM. Libraries were prepared by immunoSEQ multiplex PCR; TCRdb keeps only in-frame clonotypes and omits some of them. The profile covers 180,000 or so clones, with 80% to 95% appearing a single time and around 0.067% taken by the ten largest. Study donors comprised healthy, HIV-negative adults devoid of recent acute infection or vaccination.

The rearrangement uses TRBV28 and TRBJ2-7; D uncertain. This TCR was recovered from a woman between 25 and 40 years old in good health. The sequencing input was naive CD4+ T cells sorted from blood. The subset was: CD45RA+ positively selected. Here the CDR3 DNA reads TGTGCCAGCAGTTTGTCGAGAAGGAACTACGAGCAGCACTTC. Translating it yields CASSLSRRNYEQHF.